This TCR beta chain was retrieved from a study of T cell changes during pregnancy in multiple sclerosis. Generated by immunoSEQ multiplex PCR, the TCRdb table keeps only in-frame clones and is missing some. Of some 50,000 clones in the sample, under 95% were seen once. The CDR3 extends over 16 amino acids. Germline CDR1 SGDLS, CDR2 YYNGEE. Trimming took off 0 bases at V and 5 bases at J, with 17 bases between the two ends. The J gene is TRBJ1-2, the V gene TRBV9; D perhaps matches TRBD1 (5 bases). The TCR was taken from a female donor with multiple sclerosis, enrolled in a pregnancy study. Sample: CD8+ T cells from peripheral blood mononuclear cells, taken in the second trimester of pregnancy. This chain's CDR3 is CASSVASGGSGYGYTF. CDR3 sequence (DNA): TGTGCCAGCAGCGTAGCCTCGGGGGGTAGCGGGTATGGCTACACCTTC.